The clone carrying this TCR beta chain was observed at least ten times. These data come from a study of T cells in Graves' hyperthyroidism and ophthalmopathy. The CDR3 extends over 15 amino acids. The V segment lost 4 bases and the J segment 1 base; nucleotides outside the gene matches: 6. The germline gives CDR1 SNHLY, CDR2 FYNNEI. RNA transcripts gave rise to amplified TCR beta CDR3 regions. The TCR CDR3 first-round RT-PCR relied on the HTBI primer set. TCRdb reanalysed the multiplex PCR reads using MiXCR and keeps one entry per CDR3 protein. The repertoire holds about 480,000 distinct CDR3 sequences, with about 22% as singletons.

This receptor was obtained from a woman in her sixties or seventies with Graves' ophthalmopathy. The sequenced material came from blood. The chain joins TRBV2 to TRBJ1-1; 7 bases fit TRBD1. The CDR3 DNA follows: TGTGCCAGCAGTGTTCAGGGACAGCAGAACACTGAAGCTTTCTTT. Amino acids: CASSVQGQQNTEAFF.